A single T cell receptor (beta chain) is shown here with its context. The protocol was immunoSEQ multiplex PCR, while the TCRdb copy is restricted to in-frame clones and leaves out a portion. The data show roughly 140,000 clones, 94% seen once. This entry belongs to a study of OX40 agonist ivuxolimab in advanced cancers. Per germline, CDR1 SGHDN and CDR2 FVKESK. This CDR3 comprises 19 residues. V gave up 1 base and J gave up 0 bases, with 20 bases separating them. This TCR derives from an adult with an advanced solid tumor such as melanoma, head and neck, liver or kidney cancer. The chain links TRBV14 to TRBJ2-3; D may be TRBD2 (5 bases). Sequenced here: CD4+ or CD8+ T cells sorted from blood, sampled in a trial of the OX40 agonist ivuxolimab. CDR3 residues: CASSQGTWYLLTSTDTQYF. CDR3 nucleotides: TGTGCCAGCAGCCAAGGGACTTGGTATTTGCTTACTAGCACAGATACGCAGTATTTT.